This T cell receptor beta chain came from a study of shared clonotypes between healthy human individuals. In the original processing: ImmunoSEQ supplied junction-only sequences lacking quality scores, so filtering was different. Sequencing used immunoSEQ multiplex PCR; TCRdb keeps in-frame clones, though not all of them. The V and J calls and clone size were taken over from that table, and D and trimming were inferred from the DNA. There are about 1.5 million clones in the sample; approximately 98% occur only once, and 0.4% to 0.45% lies in the top ten. Trimming at V came to 4 bases and at J to 3 bases, leaving 10 bases not matched to a gene. Germline V gene sequence: CDR1 SGHRS, CDR2 YFSETQ. This CDR3 is built from 16 residues.

The gene calls are TRBV5-1 and TRBJ2-1, with 7 bases lining up with TRBD1. The sequence was obtained from a man aged 30-40 years in good health. The sample consisted of naive CD4+ T cells sorted from blood. Subset specified: CD45RA+ positively selected. CDR3 in DNA: TGCGCCAGCAGCATAGGGAGACAGGGCCTCTACAATGAGCAGTTCTTC. Its translation is CASSIGRQGLYNEQFF. Variable domain in full (rest from reference TRBV5-1 and TRBJ2-1): KAGVTQTPRYLIKTRGQQVTLSCSPISGHRSVSWYQQTPGQGLQFLFEYFSETQRNKGNFPGRFSGRQFSNSRSEMNVSTLELGDSALYLCASSIGRQGLYNEQFFGPGTRLTVL.